This note documents a single T cell receptor (beta chain) sequence. Assay used: immunoSEQ multiplex PCR; TCRdb lists only in-frame clones, some missing. The repertoire has approximately 76,000 clones, 85% of them found once; the top ten carry about 0.6%. The source of the sample is a study of OX40 agonist ivuxolimab in advanced cancers. Study in general: The patients received agonistic anti-OX40 (CD134) antibody ivuxolimab.

CDR3 length: 13 residues. This clonotype was obtained from an adult with an advanced solid tumor such as melanoma, head and neck, liver or kidney cancer. The sample consisted of CD4+ or CD8+ T cells sorted from blood, taken in a trial of the OX40 agonist ivuxolimab. The chain employs TRBV12-2 and TRBJ2-1; the DNA was not used to check the table's D call, TRBD2. TRBV12-2 is recorded as a pseudogene. The CDR3 DNA follows: TGTGCAAGTCGCTTACTGATTAGCGATGAGCAGTTCTTC. Translation: CASRLLISDEQFF.